This TCR beta chain was recovered during a study of T cells in Graves' hyperthyroidism and ophthalmopathy. The study, taken as a whole, reports: Blood also carried most thyroid clonotypes expanded above 0.001. Stable hyperthyroidism was separated from ophthalmopathy by a model based on 13 V-J features.

Regions amplified from RNA transcripts were the TCR beta CDR3 regions. The primer set for the first-round RT-PCR of the TCR CDR3 was HTBI. TCRdb recomputed calls from the multiplex PCR reads with MiXCR, one row per CDR3 protein. The sample lists 400,000 or so distinct CDR3 sequences; roughly 15% were seen once. CDR3 length: 13 amino acids. Per the germline V gene, CDR1 is SNHLY and CDR2 is FYNNEI. V lost 11 bases, J lost 5 bases, and 7 bases stayed unmatched. On the basis of clinical symptoms, serum thyroxine and TRAb, thyroid ultrasound and orbital computed tomography, diagnoses were made. This clonotype appeared many times. Its antigen remains unknown.

The rearrangement links TRBV2 to TRBJ2-3, with TRBD2 matching 10 bases. The sample comprised blood. The receptor comes from a woman in her fifties or sixties with Graves' ophthalmopathy. CDR3 DNA: TGTGCCGCGCAGCGGGAGGGCCTAGATACGCAGTATTTT. Translation gives CAAQREGLDTQYF.